A single sample is the source of the 13 T cell receptor beta chains below, sequenced in a study of blood T cell repertoires in COVID-19. TCRdb keeps only in-frame clones here, not all; method: immunoSEQ multiplex PCR. The sample includes approximately 200,000 clones, roughly 79% of them seen just once. The sample was peripheral blood. Every receptor here comes from a human donor with acute or convalescent COVID-19. The donor label of this sample is uncertain.

In its sample, this clone was seen a few times. This CDR3 reads CASSPELAGGYDEQFF. The CDR3 DNA sequence: TGTGCCAGCAGCCCCGAGCTAGCGGGAGGGTACGATGAGCAGTTCTTC. The gene calls are TRBV4-2 and TRBJ2-1; 12 bases agree with TRBD2. Germline V gene lookup returns CDR1 LGHNA and CDR2 YNFKEQ. V shed 4 bases, J shed 8 bases, and the junction held 9 bases outside the gene matches. The CDR3 contains 16 residues.

The chain links TRBV27 to TRBJ1-3, with D tentatively TRBD1 (6 bases). This CDR3 region has 17 residues. The V end lost 5 bases, the J end lost 4 bases, and 21 bases lay between the germline ends. Germline V gives CDR1 MNHEY, CDR2 SMNVEV (reference sequence). The CDR3 DNA sequence: TGTGCCAGCAGTCCCTCGACAGGATGGGGATCAGGAAACACCATATATTTT. Its translation is CASSPSTGWGSGNTIYF.

This clone has more than one count but fewer than ten. This chain links TRBV24-1 with TRBJ2-7; 7 bases align to TRBD1. V trimming: 3 bases; J trimming: 5 bases; junction bases outside the gene matches: 6. CDR1 KGHDR and CDR2 SFDVKD come from the germline V gene. The CDR3 is 14 amino acids. The CDR3 region is CATSDLHRGDEQYF. The CDR3, as DNA: TGTGCCACCAGTGATCTGCACAGGGGTGACGAGCAGTACTTC.

This sequence joins TRBV7-6 and TRBJ1-6; D uncertain. V was cut by 0 bases and J by 5 bases, with 5 bases left in between. The CDR3 has 14 residues. The germline V gene has CDR1 SGHVS and CDR2 FNYEAQ. The CDR3 DNA reads as TGTGCCAGCAGCTTAGCGATAGATAATTCACCCCTCCACTTT. The encoded protein is CASSLAIDNSPLHF.

The chain uses TRBV5-4 and TRBJ2-1; D unresolved. Looked up from germline, CDR1 is SGHNT and CDR2 is YYREEE (reference sequence). Trimming shortened V by 0 bases and J by 0 bases, and 10 bases separated the two germline ends. The CDR3 length is 16 residues. The CDR3 here is CASSLEPLSSYNEQFF. CDR3 nucleotides: TGTGCCAGCAGCTTGGAGCCTTTAAGCTCCTACAATGAGCAGTTCTTC.

The sample holds one count of this clone. This rearrangement joins TRBV28 to TRBJ2-7; 7 nucleotides line up with TRBD1. The CDR3 contains 12 residues. Germline assignment: CDR1 MDHEN and CDR2 SYDVKM. V lost 7 bases to trimming and J lost 2 bases; unmatched junction nucleotides: 2. The CDR3 loop is CASKQGPYEQYF. The CDR3 coding sequence is TGTGCCAGCAAACAGGGGCCCTACGAGCAGTACTTC. Variable domain in full (rest from reference TRBV28 and TRBJ2-7): DVKVTQSSRYLVKRTGEKVFLECVQDMDHENMFWYRQDPGLGLRLIYFSYDVKMKEKGDIPEGYSVSREKKERFSLILESASTNQTSMYLCASKQGPYEQYFGPGTRLTVT.

The chain employs TRBV27 and TRBJ2-7; D is perhaps TRBD1 (6 bases). V was cut by 3 bases and J by 6 bases, with 12 bases left in between. Germline CDR1 and CDR2: MNHEY and SMNVEV (reference sequence). CDR3 size: 13 residues. The CDR3 loop reads CASSFQTGSEQYF. DNA for the CDR3: TGTGCCAGCAGTTTCCAAACAGGGTCCGAGCAGTACTTC.

This chain uses TRBV27 with TRBJ1-2; TRBD1 matches at 10 bases. This CDR3 contains 15 residues. V lost 5 bases and J lost 3; bases outside the gene matches: 6. Germline CDR1 reads MNHEY; CDR2 reads SMNVEV (reference sequence). CDR3 sequence (DNA): TGTGCCAGCAGTCTGGGGACAGGGGAGGACTATGGCTACACCTTC. Translation gives CASSLGTGEDYGYTF.

The chain recombines TRBV28 with TRBJ1-6; TRBD1 matches at 7 bases. This CDR3 has 16 residues. V gave up 3 bases and J gave up 6 bases; unmatched junction bases: 8. The germline V gene encodes CDR1 MDHEN and CDR2 SYDVKM. The DNA of the CDR3 is TGTGCCAGCAGTTTCTCGAAGGGACAGACTAATTCACCCCTCCACTTT. Translating gives CASSFSKGQTNSPLHF.

This sequence joins TRBV9 and TRBJ2-6; D is undetermined. V was cut by 3 bases and J by 4 bases, with 20 bases left in between. CDR1 is SGDLS, CDR2 YYNGEE, per germline. The CDR3 spans 18 residues. The CDR3: CASSATPGQVSGANVLTF. DNA for the CDR3: TGTGCCAGCAGCGCTACCCCCGGTCAGGTCTCCGGGGCCAACGTCCTGACTTTC.

This clone appeared a few times. The chain uses TRBV7-9 and TRBJ2-3, with D possibly being TRBD1 (6 bases). From germline, CDR1 is SEHNR and CDR2 FQNEAQ (reference sequence). The CDR3 sequence is 15 residues long. Trimming removed 7 bases at V and 2 bases at J, with 16 bases between. The CDR3 is CASTQGQGNTDTQYF. In DNA form, the CDR3 reads TGTGCCAGCACCCAGGGGCAGGGGAACACAGATACGCAGTATTTT. The variable domain in full, completed from reference TRBV7-9 and TRBJ2-3, reads DTGVSQNPRHKITKRGQNVTFRCDPISEHNRLYWYRQTLGQGPEFLTYFQNEAQLEKSRLLSDRFSAERPKGSFSTLEIQRTEQGDSAMYLCASTQGQGNTDTQYFGPGTRLTVL.

This chain uses TRBV3-1 (or the pseudogene TRBV3-2) with TRBJ2-7; 7 bases match TRBD1. Germline CDR1 LGHDT, CDR2 YNNKEL (reference sequence). J was trimmed by 0 bases and V by 6 bases; bases with no gene match: 5. This CDR3 spans 14 amino acids. This CDR3 is CASRGAGGSYEQYF. As DNA, the CDR3 is TGTGCCAGCAGGGGGGCAGGGGGCTCCTACGAGCAGTACTTC.

The CDR3 sequence: CASSLVAGLAGVETQYF. CDR3 in DNA: TGTGCCAGCAGCTTAGTCGCCGGACTAGCGGGAGTTGAGACCCAGTACTTC. The J gene is TRBJ2-5, the V gene TRBV7-2, with 13 bases identical to TRBD2. J lost 5 bases, V lost 1 base, and 7 bases had no gene match. CDR3 length: 17 residues. CDR1 and CDR2 (germline): SGHTA, FQGNSA.